This T cell receptor beta chain was captured by sequencing in a study of early T cells in non-severe SARS-CoV-2 infection. Study-wide context: Sequencing targeted bulk RNA from unsorted whole blood, leaving chains unpaired. Regarding the study as a whole: Sequences matched to VDJdb favored anti-spike CD8 responses, while private and CD4 specificities were missed.

On this clonotype: Its antigen remains unknown.

Molecules of cDNA were individually given unique molecular identifiers that were attached to them. TCRdb reprocessed the 5' RACE reads via MiXCR and lists one record per CDR3 protein. The table records around 100,000 distinct CDR3 sequences, over 15% of them present only once. This CDR3 contains 15 residues. Trimming stripped 0 bases from V and 6 bases from J, with 12 bases between. The germline gives CDR1 MNHEY, CDR2 SVGEGT. V is TRBV6-2 or TRBV6-3 and J is TRBJ1-5; no firm D call. Sequences were obtained from whole blood. The clonotype originates from an adult who was a healthcare worker with PCR-confirmed SARS-CoV-2 infection or an uninfected control (not recorded which). The CDR3 coding sequence is TGTGCCAGCAGTTACTCGTGGGGAGGGAGTCAGCCCCAGCATTTT. It translates to CASSYSWGGSQPQHF.